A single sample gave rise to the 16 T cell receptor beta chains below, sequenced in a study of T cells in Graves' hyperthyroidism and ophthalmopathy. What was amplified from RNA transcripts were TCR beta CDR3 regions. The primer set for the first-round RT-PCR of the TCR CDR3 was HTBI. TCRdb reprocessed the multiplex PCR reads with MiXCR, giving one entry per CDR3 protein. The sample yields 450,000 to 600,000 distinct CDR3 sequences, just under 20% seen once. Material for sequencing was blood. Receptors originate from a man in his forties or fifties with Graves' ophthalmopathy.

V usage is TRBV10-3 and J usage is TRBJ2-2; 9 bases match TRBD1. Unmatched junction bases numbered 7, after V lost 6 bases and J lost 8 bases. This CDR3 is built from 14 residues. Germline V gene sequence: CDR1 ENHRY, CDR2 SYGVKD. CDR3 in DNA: TGTGCCATCAGAGGACAGGGGAGGTCGGGGGAGCTGTTTTTT. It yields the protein CAIRGQGRSGELFF.

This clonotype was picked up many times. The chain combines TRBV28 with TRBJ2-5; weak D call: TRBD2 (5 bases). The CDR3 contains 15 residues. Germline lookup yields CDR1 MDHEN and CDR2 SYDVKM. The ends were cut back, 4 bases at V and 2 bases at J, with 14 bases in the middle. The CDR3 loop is CASSSGGSSQETQYF. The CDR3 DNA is TGTGCCAGCAGTTCGGGTGGGAGTAGTCAAGAGACCCAGTACTTC.

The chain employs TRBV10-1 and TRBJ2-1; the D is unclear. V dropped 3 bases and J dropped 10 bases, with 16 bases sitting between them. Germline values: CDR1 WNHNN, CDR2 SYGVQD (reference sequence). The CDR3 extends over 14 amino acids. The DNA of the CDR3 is TGCGCCAGCAGTGAAAGGTACCCTGCCGGGGAGCAGTTCTTC. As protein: CASSERYPAGEQFF.

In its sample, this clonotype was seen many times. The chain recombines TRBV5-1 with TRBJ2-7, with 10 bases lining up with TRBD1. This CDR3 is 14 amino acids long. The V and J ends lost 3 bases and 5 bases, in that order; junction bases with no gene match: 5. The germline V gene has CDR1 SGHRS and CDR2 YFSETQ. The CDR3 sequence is CASSSGQGSHEQYF. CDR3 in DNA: TGCGCCAGCAGCTCGGGACAGGGGAGCCACGAGCAGTACTTC.

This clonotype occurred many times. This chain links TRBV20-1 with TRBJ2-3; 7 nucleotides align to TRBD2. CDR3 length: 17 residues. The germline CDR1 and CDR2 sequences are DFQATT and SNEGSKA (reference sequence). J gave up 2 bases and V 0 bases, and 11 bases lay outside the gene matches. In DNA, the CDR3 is TGCAGTGCTAGAGATCGGTTCACTAGCGCGTACACAGATACGCAGTATTTT. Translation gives CSARDRFTSAYTDTQYF.

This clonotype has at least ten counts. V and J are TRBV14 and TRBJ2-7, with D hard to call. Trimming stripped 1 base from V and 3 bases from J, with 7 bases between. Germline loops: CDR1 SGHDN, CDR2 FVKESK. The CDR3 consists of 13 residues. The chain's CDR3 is CASSQGRYYEQYF. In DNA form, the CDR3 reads TGTGCCAGCAGCCAAGGACGGTACTACGAGCAGTACTTC. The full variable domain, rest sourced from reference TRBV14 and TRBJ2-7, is EAGVTQFPSHSVIEKGQTVTLRCDPISGHDNLYWYRRVMGKEIKFLLHFVKESKQDESGMPNNRFLAERTGGTYSTLKVQPAELEDSGVYFCASSQGRYYEQYFGPGTRLTVT.

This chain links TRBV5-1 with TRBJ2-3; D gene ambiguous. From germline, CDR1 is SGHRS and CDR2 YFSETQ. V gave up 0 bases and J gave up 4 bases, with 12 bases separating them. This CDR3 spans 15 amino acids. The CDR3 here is CASSLGGWGADTQYF. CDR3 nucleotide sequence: TGCGCCAGCAGCTTGGGAGGATGGGGTGCAGATACGCAGTATTTT.

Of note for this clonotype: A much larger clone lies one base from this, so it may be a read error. The CDR3 reads CTSSTARNTEAFF. CDR3 nucleotide sequence: TGTACCAGCAGTACTGCCCGGAACACTGAAGCTTTCTTT. V gene TRBV28 combines with J gene TRBJ1-1; D is uncertain. The CDR3 covers 13 residues. CDR1 is MDHEN and CDR2 is SYDVKM in the germline V gene. The entire variable domain, with the rest obtained from reference TRBV28 and TRBJ1-1, is as follows: DVKVTQSSRYLVKRTGEKVFLECVQDMDHENMFWYRQDPGLGLRLIYFSYDVKMKEKGDIPEGYSVSREKKERFSLILESASTNQTSMYLCTSSTARNTEAFFGQGTRLTVV.

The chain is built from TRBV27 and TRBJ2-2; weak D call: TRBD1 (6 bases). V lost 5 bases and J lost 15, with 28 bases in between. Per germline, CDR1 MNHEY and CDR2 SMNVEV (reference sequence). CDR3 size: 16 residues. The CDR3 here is CASSPEPNRDTGWLFF. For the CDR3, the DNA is TGTGCCAGCAGTCCGGAACCGAACCGGGACACCGGTTGGTTGTTTTTT.

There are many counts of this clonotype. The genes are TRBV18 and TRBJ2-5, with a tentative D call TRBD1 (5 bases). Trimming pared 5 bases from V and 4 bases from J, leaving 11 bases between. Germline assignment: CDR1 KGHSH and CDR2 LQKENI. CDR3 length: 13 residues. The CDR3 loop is CASSFDSRETQYF. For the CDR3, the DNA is TGTGCCAGCTCATTTGACAGCCGAGAGACCCAGTACTTC.

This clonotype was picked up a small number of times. The CDR3 sequence is CASSRTSGGAYNEQFF. DNA for the CDR3: TGTGCCAGCAGCAGGACTAGCGGGGGGGCCTACAATGAGCAGTTCTTC. The chain couples TRBV7-9 to TRBJ2-1; 15 bases match TRBD2. Germline V CDR1 and CDR2: SEHNR, FQNEAQ (reference sequence). The CDR3 has 16 residues. Unmatched junction bases numbered 1, after V lost 5 bases and J lost 2 bases.

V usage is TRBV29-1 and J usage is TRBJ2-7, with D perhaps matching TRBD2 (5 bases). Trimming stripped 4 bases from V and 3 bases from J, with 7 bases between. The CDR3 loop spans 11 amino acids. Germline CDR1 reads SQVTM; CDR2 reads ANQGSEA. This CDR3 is CSVAGDYEQYF. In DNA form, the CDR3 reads TGCAGCGTTGCCGGGGACTACGAGCAGTACTTC.

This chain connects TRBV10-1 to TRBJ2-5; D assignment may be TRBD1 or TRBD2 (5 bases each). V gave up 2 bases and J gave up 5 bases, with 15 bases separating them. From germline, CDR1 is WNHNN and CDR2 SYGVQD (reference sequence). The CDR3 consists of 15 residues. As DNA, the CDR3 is TGCGCCAGCAGTGAGACAGGACTGCTCGCGGAGACCCAGTACTTC. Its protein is CASSETGLLAETQYF.

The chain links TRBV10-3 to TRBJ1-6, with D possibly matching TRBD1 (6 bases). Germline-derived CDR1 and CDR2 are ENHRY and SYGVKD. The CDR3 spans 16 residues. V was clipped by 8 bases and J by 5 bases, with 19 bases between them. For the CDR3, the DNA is TGTGCCATCCCAGTGGGGGGGGGCGCGGATAATTCACCCCTCCACTTT. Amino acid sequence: CAIPVGGGADNSPLHF.

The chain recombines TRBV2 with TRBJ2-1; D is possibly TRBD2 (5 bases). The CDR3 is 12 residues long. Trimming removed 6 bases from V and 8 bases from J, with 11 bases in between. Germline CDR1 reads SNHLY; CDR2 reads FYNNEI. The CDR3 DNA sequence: TGTGCCAGCAGCTTAGGTAGCGATGAGCAGTTCTTC. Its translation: CASSLGSDEQFF.

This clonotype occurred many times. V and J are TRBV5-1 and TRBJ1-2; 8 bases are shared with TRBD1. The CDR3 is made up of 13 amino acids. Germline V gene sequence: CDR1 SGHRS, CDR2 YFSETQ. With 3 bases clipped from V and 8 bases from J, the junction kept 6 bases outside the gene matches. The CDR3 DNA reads TGCGCCAGCAGCTCCGGACAGGGTAGAGGCTACACCTTC. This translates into CASSSGQGRGYTF.